These 12 T cell receptor beta chains were sequenced from one sample in a study of tumor and adjacent non-tumor tissue in lung cancer (dated by TCRdb to the late 2010s). Library generation was performed with multiplex PCR. Sequencing took place on an Illumina HiSeq 2500. TCRbeta libraries were constructed through three rounds of nested PCR with primers (Table S4) according to protocols adapted from ARM-PCR. Using fastp at Q25 and MiXCR, TCRdb reprocessed the public reads and kept productive beta chains. Entries that share a CDR3 protein sequence are merged under the most common genes and DNA. In all, the sample holds 60,000 to 95,000 distinct CDR3 sequences, and around four fifths of those were seen once. The leading ten clones occupy 10% to 15% of the sample. RNA was isolated from bulk unsorted tissue, and RNA quality was assessed with a NanoDrop ND-1000 and an Agilent 2100. The sequenced sample was lung tumor tissue. The receptors were gathered from a woman aged 50 to 60 with non-small cell lung cancer.

This clonotype was detected a few times. Germline and junction disagree at one end, which may indicate a read error. The J gene is TRBJ2-4, the V gene TRBV12-3 or TRBV12-4; 7 positions match TRBD1. CDR3 length: 14 residues. CDR3 sequence (DNA): TGTGCCAGCAGCATCGACGGGACAGAAAAGATTCAGTACTTC. This sequence encodes CASSIDGTEKIQYF.

Notes on this clonotype: The junction shows a germline mismatch at one end, possibly a read error. The J gene is TRBJ2-1, the V gene TRBV11-3; no clear D gene. Germline-derived CDR1 and CDR2 are SGHNT and YENEEA. This CDR3 spans 12 amino acids. In DNA, the CDR3 is TGTGCTAGCAGCTTAGACCGTATTGAGCAGTTCTTC. It encodes CASSLDRIEQFF.

A word on this clonotype: At one boundary the junction diverges from the germline segment, which might be a read error. The V and J genes are TRBV11-2 and TRBJ2-1; maybe TRBD2 (6 bases). This CDR3 has 15 amino acids. CDR1 SGHAT and CDR2 FQNNGV come from the germline V gene. The CDR3, as DNA: TGTGTCAGCAGCTTAGAAGCTAGCAGGAGGGCTAAGCAGTTCTTC. Protein sequence: CVSSLEASRRAKQFF.

A word on this clonotype: One end of the junction fails to match germline, which may point to a read error. The chain employs TRBV12-3 or TRBV12-4 and TRBJ1-5; a weak D match, TRBD1 (5 bases). The CDR3 totals 14 residues. The CDR3 region is CANRRGRGNQPQHF. As DNA, the CDR3 is TGTGCCAACAGGCGGGGACGGGGGAATCAACCCCAGCATTTT.

The chain couples TRBV6-1 to TRBJ2-2, with D unresolved. Deletions cut 3 bases from V and 7 bases from J, with 15 bases between. Germline lookup yields CDR1 MNHNS and CDR2 SASEGT. The length of the CDR3 is 15 residues. The CDR3 spells CASSDQYTRIGELFF. CDR3 nucleotides: TGTGCCAGCAGTGATCAGTACACCCGCATCGGGGAGCTGTTTTTT.

This clonotype was recorded a few times. The chain is built from TRBV28 and TRBJ1-5; 7 bases fit TRBD1. The CDR3 contains 19 residues. CDR1 is MDHEN and CDR2 is SYDVKM in the germline V gene. The J segment lost 0 bases and the V segment lost 6 bases, leaving 17 bases of the junction unmatched. CDR3 sequence reads: CASSRARGQALYSNQPQHF. CDR3 nucleotide sequence: TGTGCCAGCAGCCGAGCGCGCGGACAGGCTCTTTATAGCAATCAGCCCCAGCATTTT.

Turning to this clonotype: A read error may produce the germline difference seen at one junction end. The chain employs TRBV12-3 or TRBV12-4 and TRBJ1-5; D ambiguous. There are 13 residues in the CDR3. The CDR3: CTSSLGNNQPQHF. CDR3 nucleotide sequence: TGTACCAGCAGTTTGGGTAACAATCAGCCCCAGCATTTT.

A remark on this clonotype: The conserved closing phenylalanine or tryptophan is absent in this CDR3, likely reflecting a read error. CDR3 DNA sequence: TGTGCCAGCAGACCCGGACAGGGCAATTTCCAAACTGGCACAGATACGCAGTATGTT. This codes for CASRPGQGNFQTGTDTQYV. The chain combines TRBV7-9 with TRBJ2-3; TRBD1 agrees at 8 bases. The CDR3 length is 19 residues. Germline values: CDR1 SEHNR, CDR2 FQNEAQ (reference sequence). Trimming removed 6 bases from V and 1 base from J; junction bases left unmatched: 18.

Details on this clonotype: One end of the junction is discordant with germline, which a read error may explain. This chain links TRBV11-2 with TRBJ2-5; no clear D. The CDR3 contains 13 residues. Germline-derived CDR1 and CDR2 are SGHAT and FQNNGV. CDR3: CASRFKEKEAQYF. CDR3 DNA sequence: TGTGCCAGCAGATTTAAGGAAAAAGAGGCCCAGTACTTC.

Turning to this clonotype: Germline and junction disagree at one end, which may indicate a read error. The chain couples TRBV4-2 to TRBJ1-5; no definite D call. Germline loops: CDR1 LGHNA, CDR2 YNFKEQ. The CDR3 runs to 15 residues. In DNA, the CDR3 is TGTGCCAGCAACCAAGACCTCACTAACAATCAGCCCCAGCATTTC. Its protein is CASNQDLTNNQPQHF.

Details on this clonotype: One junction end does not reproduce the germline sequence, and a read error may be involved. The chain couples TRBV24-1 to TRBJ1-5, with TRBD1 matching 8 bases. CDR1 and CDR2 from the germline V gene are KGHDR and SFDVKD. CDR3 length equals 17 residues. CDR3 DNA: TGTGCCACTAGTGATACCCGGACAGGGAAAGAGGATCAGCCCCAGCTTTTT. Its translation is CATSDTRTGKEDQPQLF.

This chain connects TRBV10-2 to TRBJ1-2; possible D gene TRBD1, 6 bases. V dropped 2 bases and J dropped 7 bases, with 8 bases sitting between them. This CDR3 spans 12 amino acids. The germline V gene has CDR1 WSHSY and CDR2 SAAADI. The CDR3 region is CASSETGTGYTF. The CDR3, as DNA: TGCGCCAGCAGTGAGACAGGGACTGGCTACACCTTC.